This T cell receptor (beta chain) is drawn from a study of blood T cell repertoires in COVID-19. Study in general: There were acute and convalescent COVID-19 samples, and they came from the United States, Italy and Spain.

Germline CDR1 is SEHNR and CDR2 is FQNEAQ (reference sequence). The CDR3 is made up of 14 amino acids. V was pared by 5 bases and J by 2 bases, with 10 bases between. Generated by immunoSEQ multiplex PCR, the TCRdb table keeps only in-frame clones and is missing some. The repertoire consists of approximately 190,000 clones, with roughly 84% occurring once and the leading ten covering roughly 3.2%. Cohorts were based on clinical histories the participants reported. The origin of this receptor is a woman between 25 and 40 years old who had been exposed to COVID-19. This chain links TRBV7-9 with TRBJ1-5; D possibly corresponds to TRBD1 (5 bases). Sequencing was done on a sample of PBMCs or T cells enriched from blood (not recorded which). Here the CDR3 reads CASSIQGGNQPQHF. The CDR3 DNA reads as TGTGCCAGCAGCATTCAGGGTGGCAATCAGCCCCAGCATTTT.